This T cell receptor (beta chain) is drawn from a study of cytomegalovirus exposure and HLA in healthy donors. Researchers ran the PCR with 60 Vbeta and 13 Jbeta primers. Produced via immunoSEQ multiplex PCR; TCRdb's table is partial and in-frame only. This sample carries approximately 45,000 clones, with approximately 8.8% going to the ten biggest clones. The CDR3 runs to 15 residues. Trimming left V 5 bases short and J 1 base short, with 14 bases between. Looked up from germline, CDR1 is SGHVS and CDR2 is FQNEAQ. The sequence derives from a male donor in good health and CMV-seronegative. The chain links TRBV7-8 to TRBJ2-5, with TRBD2 as a possible D gene (5 bases). The sequenced sample was PBMCs. The CDR3 region has the DNA TGTGCCAGCAGCCCCCTCGGAGGTAGCCAAGAGACCCAGTACTTC. Protein sequence: CASSPLGGSQETQYF.